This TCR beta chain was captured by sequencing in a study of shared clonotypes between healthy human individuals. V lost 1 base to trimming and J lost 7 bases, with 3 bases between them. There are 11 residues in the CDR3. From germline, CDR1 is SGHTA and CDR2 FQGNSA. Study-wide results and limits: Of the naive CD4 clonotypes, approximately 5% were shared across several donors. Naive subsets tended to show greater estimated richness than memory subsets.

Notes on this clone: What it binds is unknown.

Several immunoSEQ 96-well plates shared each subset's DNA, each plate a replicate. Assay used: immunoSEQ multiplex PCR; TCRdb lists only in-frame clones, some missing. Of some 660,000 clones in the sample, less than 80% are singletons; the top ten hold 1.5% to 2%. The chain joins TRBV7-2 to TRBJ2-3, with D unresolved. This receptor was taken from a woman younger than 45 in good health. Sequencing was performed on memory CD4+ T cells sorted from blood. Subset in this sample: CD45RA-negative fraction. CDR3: CASSLVNTQYF. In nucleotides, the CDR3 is TGTGCCAGCAGCTTAGTTAATACGCAGTATTTT. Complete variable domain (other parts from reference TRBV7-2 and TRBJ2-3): GAGVSQSPSNKVTEKGKDVELRCDPISGHTALYWYRQSLGQGLEFLIYFQGNSAPDKSGLPSDRFSAERTGGSVSTLTIQRTQQEDSAVYLCASSLVNTQYFGPGTRLTVL.